This entry lists 20 T cell receptor beta chains sequenced from one sample in a study of blood T cells in healthy people across ages. Then a second PCR, running roughly 7 to 11 cycles, was carried out with a sample-barcoded 5' primer and a J-beta primer mix. TCRdb reprocessed the 5' RACE reads with MiXCR, giving one entry per CDR3 protein. The table has roughly 720,000 distinct CDR3 sequences, roughly 50% seen once. Sequencing used blood. The source is a man older than 75 in good health.

V usage is TRBV7-9 and J usage is TRBJ2-1, with D maybe TRBD1 (6 bases). The germline gives CDR1 SEHNR, CDR2 FQNEAQ (reference sequence). V lost 5 bases, J lost 12 bases, and 17 bases lay in between. The CDR3 is made up of 13 amino acids. CDR3 DNA sequence: TGTGCCAGCAGCCAGGGGTCCTCCGTTACGCAGTTCTTC. Amino acids: CASSQGSSVTQFF.

The V call is TRBV27, the J call TRBJ1-1; maybe TRBD1 (5 bases). The V end lost 5 bases, the J end lost 11 bases, and 15 bases lay between the germline ends. The CDR3 has 12 amino acids. Germline lookup yields CDR1 MNHEY and CDR2 SMNVEV (reference sequence). The CDR3 spells CASSQRDQGAFF. In DNA form, the CDR3 reads TGTGCCAGCAGTCAACGGGACCAAGGGGCTTTCTTT.

J is TRBJ2-4 and V is TRBV9; 15 positions match TRBD2. TRBJ2-7 explains the end of the DNA better; the J call may be wrong. Germline V lookup: CDR1 SGDLS, CDR2 YYNGEE. CDR3 length equals 18 residues. CDR3 DNA sequence: TGTGCCAGCAGCTTGAGTCCCGGGACTAGCGGGAGGATCTACGAGCAGTACTTC. It codes for CASSLSPGTSGRIYEQYF.

This chain's CDR3 is CSARDSAGPARTETQYF. The CDR3 bases are TGCAGTGCTAGAGATTCAGCGGGACCCGCGAGGACGGAGACCCAGTACTTC. The chain uses TRBV20-1 and TRBJ2-5; 7 bases fit TRBD2. The J segment lost 5 bases and the V segment lost 0 bases, leaving 15 bases of the junction unmatched. The germline gives CDR1 DFQATT, CDR2 SNEGSKA (reference sequence). The CDR3 runs 17 residues.

This CDR3 reads CASSGGGGRAREQYF. The CDR3 DNA is TGTGCCAGCAGTGGGGGCGGTGGCAGGGCGAGGGAGCAGTACTTC. The chain uses TRBV6-5 and TRBJ2-7, with D perhaps TRBD1 (6 bases). Germline V gives CDR1 MNHEY, CDR2 SVGAGI. Trimming removed 5 bases at V and 7 bases at J, with 21 bases between. The CDR3 is 15 amino acids.

This clonotype was counted once. The V gene is TRBV3-1, the J gene TRBJ2-1; 10 positions agree with TRBD2. This CDR3 region has 16 residues. Germline V gene lookup returns CDR1 LGHDT and CDR2 YNNKEL (reference sequence). The V gene end was trimmed by 4 bases and the J gene end by 6 bases; junction bases not matched to a gene: 9. DNA for the CDR3: TGTGCCAGCAGCCTAAAGGTCCTAGCGGGAGTCAATGAGCAGTTCTTC. Protein sequence: CASSLKVLAGVNEQFF.

As for this clonotype: This clone may be a read error of a much larger clone one base away. V gene TRBV29-1 combines with J gene TRBJ1-1, with TRBD1 as a possible D gene (5 bases). Germline values: CDR1 SQVTM, CDR2 ANQGSEA. Trimming took 6 bases from V and 8 from J, leaving 13 bases between them. This CDR3 has 11 residues. The CDR3 loop is CSVRSRGEAFF. The CDR3 nucleotides read TGCAGCGTGCGATCCCGGGGGGAAGCTTTCTTT.

V usage is TRBV5-1 and J usage is TRBJ2-7; 10 positions match TRBD1. The DNA end favors TRBJ2-5, so the J call may be wrong. This CDR3 is built from 16 residues. Germline CDR1 reads SGHRS; CDR2 reads YFSETQ. The CDR3 loop reads CASSSSTTGGAETQYF. The CDR3 coding sequence is TGCGCCAGCAGCTCGAGCACGACAGGGGGCGCGGAGACCCAGTACTTC.

This clonotype showed up just once. V and J are TRBV5-5 and TRBJ2-5, with D hard to call. V was shortened by 4 bases and J by 7 bases, with 14 bases between the two germline ends. From germline, CDR1 is SGHKS and CDR2 YYEKEE (reference sequence). The CDR3 sequence is 13 residues long. Written as DNA, the CDR3 is TGTGCCAGCAGCCGTGGAGATTGGGGGACCCAGTACTTC. It yields the protein CASSRGDWGTQYF. Based on the CDR3 plus reference TRBV5-5 and TRBJ2-5, the full variable domain is DAGVTQSPTHLIKTRGQQVTLRCSPISGHKSVSWYQQVLGQGPQFIFQYYEKEERGRGNFPDRFSARQFPNYSSELNVNALLLGDSALYLCASSRGDWGTQYFGPGTRLLVL.

The chain combines TRBV27 with TRBJ2-7; TRBD1 is a possible D gene (5 bases). V lost 0 bases, J lost 3 bases, and 15 bases lay in between. CDR3 length: 16 residues. In germline, CDR1 is MNHEY, CDR2 SMNVEV (reference sequence). Written as DNA, the CDR3 is TGTGCCAGCAGTTTATCGATCCAGGGCATAGGCTACGAGCAGTACTTC. Translated, it gives CASSLSIQGIGYEQYF.

This clonotype was detected a few times. The chain couples TRBV2 to TRBJ2-1; 11 bases are a match to TRBD1. CDR1 SNHLY and CDR2 FYNNEI come from the germline V gene. The J segment lost 8 bases and the V segment lost 9 bases, leaving 6 bases of the junction unmatched. The CDR3 sequence is 13 residues long. In DNA, the CDR3 is TGTGCCAGGCCGGGACAGGGGGGCCATGAGCAGTTCTTC. It codes for CARPGQGGHEQFF.

This clonotype has a handful of counts. The V gene is TRBV7-2, the J gene TRBJ2-7; TRBD2 matches 7 bases. CDR1 and CDR2 (germline): SGHTA, FQGNSA. The CDR3 length is 15 residues. V shed 3 bases, J shed 2 bases, and the junction held 7 bases outside the gene matches. In DNA, the CDR3 is TGTGCCAGCAGCTTGGCGTTAGCGGGTACCTACGAGCAGTACTTC. Its protein is CASSLALAGTYEQYF.

This sequence joins TRBV6-1 and TRBJ2-1; D is ambiguous. Germline V gene sequence: CDR1 MNHNS, CDR2 SASEGT. The CDR3 runs 11 residues. Between the trimmed V and J ends, which lost 4 bases and 10 bases, there was a span of 8 bases. CDR3 loop: CASSAPLEQFF. CDR3 nucleotides: TGTGCCAGCAGTGCCCCCTTAGAGCAGTTCTTC.

The V and J genes are TRBV11-2 and TRBJ2-1, with D perhaps TRBD1 (7 bases). Between the trimmed V and J ends, which lost 5 bases and 9 bases, there was a span of 20 bases. The CDR3 is 15 residues long. Germline V gene lookup returns CDR1 SGHAT and CDR2 FQNNGV. As DNA, the CDR3 is TGTGCCAGCAGCCGCAGGGGGGAGGTCCGTGCTGAGCAGTTCTTC. As protein: CASSRRGEVRAEQFF.

The chain uses TRBV18 and TRBJ2-1; D might be TRBD2 (6 bases). TRBJ2-7 matches the DNA end more closely, so the J call is doubtful. Germline V gene lookup returns CDR1 KGHSH and CDR2 LQKENI. The CDR3 is 15 residues long. CDR3 amino acids: CASSTTGDRAYEQYF. CDR3 DNA: TGTGCCAGCTCAACTACGGGAGACAGAGCCTACGAGCAGTACTTC.

This clonotype was seen a handful of times. The V gene is TRBV5-1, the J gene TRBJ2-1; no clear D. Looked up from germline, CDR1 is SGHRS and CDR2 is YFSETQ. The germline V and J ends were trimmed by 2 bases and 8 bases, with 17 bases remaining between them. The CDR3 has 15 residues. The CDR3 loop is CASSLNSPPVDEQFF. For the CDR3, the DNA is TGCGCCAGCAGCTTAAACAGCCCCCCGGTAGATGAGCAGTTCTTC.

This clonotype was seen a single time. A much larger clone differs from this one at a single base, so this may be a read error. Here the CDR3 reads CASSLRGRETQFF. The CDR3 nucleotides are TGTGCCAGCAGTTTAAGGGGGAGAGAGACCCAGTTCTTC. The chain carries TRBV12-3 or TRBV12-4 and TRBJ2-1, with D possibly being TRBD1 (6 bases). V lost 2 bases, J lost 13 bases, and 15 bases lay in between. This CDR3 is 13 amino acids long.

This clonotype has ten or more counts. V gene TRBV27 combines with J gene TRBJ2-7; possibly TRBD1 for D (5 bases). Germline V gives CDR1 MNHEY, CDR2 SMNVEV (reference sequence). V dropped 2 bases and J dropped 4 bases, with 12 bases sitting between them. This CDR3 has 14 residues. CDR3 amino acids: CASSLNLPGYEQYF. The CDR3 bases are TGTGCCAGCAGTTTAAATCTCCCAGGGTACGAGCAGTACTTC.

The chain employs TRBV9 and TRBJ1-6, with a tentative D call TRBD1 (5 bases). The CDR3 is made up of 13 amino acids. Germline assignment: CDR1 SGDLS and CDR2 YYNGEE. Trimming took off 0 bases at V and 11 bases at J, with 9 bases between the two ends. For the CDR3, the DNA is TGTGCCAGCAGCGTAGGCGACAGCGCACCCCTCCACTTT. It codes for CASSVGDSAPLHF. Variable domain in full (rest from reference TRBV9 and TRBJ1-6): DSGVTQTPKHLITATGQRVTLRCSPRSGDLSVYWYQQSLDQGLQFLIQYYNGEERAKGNILERFSAQQFPDLHSELNLSSLELGDSALYFCASSVGDSAPLHFGNGTRLTVT.

The genes are TRBV5-6 and TRBJ1-4; no firm D call. The germline V and J ends were trimmed by 2 bases and 7 bases, with 6 bases remaining between them. This CDR3 comprises 12 residues. Germline-derived CDR1 and CDR2 are SGHDT and YYEEEE. CDR3 DNA: TGTGCCAGCAGCTTAAAAAGTGAAAAACTGTTTTTT. Translated, it gives CASSLKSEKLFF.